This TCR beta chain is from a study of T cell changes during pregnancy in multiple sclerosis. Using immunoSEQ multiplex PCR, the repertoire was profiled, and TCRdb retains in-frame clones only, with some absent. The sample holds 55,000 to 80,000 clones, approximately 93% seen once. The ends were cut back, 0 bases at V and 4 bases at J, with 15 bases in the middle. The CDR3 loop spans 16 amino acids. Germline V lookup: CDR1 SGHVS, CDR2 FQNEAQ. The V call is TRBV7-8, the J call TRBJ1-2; D possibly corresponds to TRBD1 (6 bases). Here the sequenced sample was CD8+ T cells from peripheral blood mononuclear cells, taken in the second trimester of pregnancy. This receptor was taken from a female donor with multiple sclerosis, enrolled in a pregnancy study. This CDR3 is CASSLAMDSWLYGYTF. The CDR3 nucleotides read TGTGCCAGCAGCTTAGCGATGGACAGCTGGCTCTATGGCTACACCTTC. The variable domain in full, completed from reference TRBV7-8 and TRBJ1-2, reads GAGVSQSPRYKVAKRGQDVALRCDPISGHVSLFWYQQALGQGPEFLTYFQNEAQLDKSGLPSDRFFAERPEGSVSTLKIQRTQQEDSAVYLCASSLAMDSWLYGYTFGSGTRLTVV.